This note documents a single T cell receptor (beta chain) sequence. Its binding antigen is unknown. There are 14 amino acids in the CDR3, from cysteine to phenylalanine inclusive. No DNA was logged. The sample is drawn from a study of T cells expressing NK-cell markers (dated by TCRdb to 2018 to 2021). Regarding the study in general: Seven or eight donors provided sorted CD3+CD56+NKG2C+, CD3+CD56+NKG2C- and CD3+CD56-NKG2C+ T-cell subsets, whose TCR beta-chain repertoires were profiled. Seven of the eight sequenced donors were HCMV-seropositive and one was HCMV-seronegative. The eight sequenced donors were randomly selected healthy volunteers, three men and five women. Libraries were sequenced as 2 x 150 bp reads on Illumina HiSeq 2000/2500, MiSeq or NextSeq. The paper as a whole reports these results and caveats: It remained unclear whether the expanded NKG2C-expressing T cell clones were specific for HCMV antigens. Those dominant clonotypes were again the most abundant among CD3+CD56-NKG2C+ cells in several donors, at roughly 25-60.1%. In roughly six donors, the dominant CD3+CD56+NKG2C+ clonotypes were among the top 10 CD8+ clonotypes and accounted for roughly 1.0-7.5% of CD8+ T cells.

Sequencing was performed on an Illumina HiSeq 2000. 5'RACE template switching, by which a universal primer site and unique molecular identifiers were added, was used to make TCR beta cDNA libraries. cDNA synthesis was primed from the TCR beta constant segment, followed by two successive PCR amplification steps. As for the authors' bioinformatics: MIGEC was used to demultiplex reads and group the reads by UMI, and MiTCR was used to assemble and quantify clonotypes. To remove erroneous sequences, TCR cDNA sequences were retained only when supported by two or more reads. The tcR package was used for downstream repertoire analysis, with clonotypes matched between fractions based on CDR3 nucleotide sequence plus V segment. Antigen specificity was annotated against VDJdb with VDJmatch, allowing one amino acid substitution in CDR3. After reprocessing by TCRdb, each CDR3 protein sequence is one entry, and no DNA is given. The V and J calls here are based on TCRdb, not the publication. The sample table gives a few hundred thousand distinct CDR3 sequences. About 1.5% of the sample rests with the top ten.

HCMV-specific IgG was detected in serum with a commercial ELISA kit to determine HCMV serostatus. Ficoll density gradient centrifugation was used to isolate peripheral blood mononuclear cells from blood. Sequences were obtained from blood T cells: a sorted CD56 or NKG2C T cell subset, CD4+ or CD8+ T cells, or bulk PBMC T cells (not recorded which). In this chain, TRBV12-3 or TRBV12-4 is recombined with TRBJ2-5; the D gene TCRdb calls, TRBD1, cannot be checked with no DNA. The TCR was taken from a woman between 50 and 59 years old in good health. Donor details come from another sample of the same person, matched by shared clones. The encoded CDR3 is CASSLIGPGMGQYF.